A selection of T cell receptor beta chains follows, all from one sample in a study of T cell changes during pregnancy in multiple sclerosis. Sequenced by immunoSEQ multiplex PCR; TCRdb stores in-frame clones only, minus some. The repertoire holds about 48,000 clones, with 88% as singletons. The sequences come from CD4+ T cells from peripheral blood mononuclear cells, collected in the second trimester of pregnancy. These receptors came from a female donor with multiple sclerosis, enrolled in a pregnancy study. Each CDR3 is given with its conserved first and last residue. Each record gives: D gene, clone size, V gene, J gene, CDR3 protein, CDR3 DNA. A D gene is named only where the DNA matches it firmly. Clone sizes are given selectively: once, few, many, or a class where the clone is expanded.

NA,medium-sized,TRBV6-4,TRBJ1-3,CASSDVRATEAGNTIYF,TGTGCCAGCAGTGACGTCCGGGCAACGGAGGCAGGAAACACCATATATTTT
TRBD2,once,TRBV19,TRBJ2-3,CASSTLSGSVTDTQYF,TGTGCCAGTAGTACCCTTAGCGGGAGTGTTACAGATACGCAGTATTTT
NA,NA,TRBV7-2,TRBJ2-1,CASRGSTGITYNEQFF,TGTGCCAGCAGGGGTAGTACGGGGATTACCTACAATGAGCAGTTCTTC
TRBD1,NA,TRBV19,TRBJ2-1,CASSIGTGGRGEQFF,TGTGCCAGTAGTATAGGGACAGGGGGCAGAGGTGAGCAGTTCTTC
NA,NA,TRBV11-1,TRBJ2-7,CASTPTFHYEQYF,TGTGCCAGCACCCCAACTTTTCACTACGAGCAGTACTTC
NA,NA,TRBV28,TRBJ2-1,CASSLPGTEYNEQFF,TGTGCCAGCAGTCTCCCCGGGACTGAATACAATGAGCAGTTCTTC
TRBD2,NA,TRBV7-8,TRBJ2-7,CASSSRTSGDAYEQYF,TGTGCCAGCAGCTCTCGGACTAGCGGGGACGCCTACGAGCAGTACTTC
TRBD1,NA,TRBV5-4,TRBJ2-3,CASSGTASTDTQYF,TGTGCCAGCAGCGGGACAGCTAGCACAGATACGCAGTATTTT
TRBD2,NA,TRBV5-1,TRBJ2-2,CASSLQLAGVGGTGELFF,TGCGCCAGCAGCTTGCAACTAGCGGGAGTTGGTGGGACCGGGGAGCTGTTTTTT
NA,NA,TRBV10-2,TRBJ1-4,CASSETAGVDEKLFF,TGCGCCAGCAGTGAAACCGCGGGGGTGGATGAAAAACTGTTTTTT
NA,NA,TRBV2,TRBJ2-4,CASSPGLKKNIQYF,TGTGCCAGCAGTCCAGGTCTGAAAAAAAACATTCAGTACTTC
NA,NA,TRBV9,TRBJ2-3,CASSYTGSADTQYF,TGTGCCAGCAGTTACACAGGGTCAGCAGATACGCAGTATTTT
NA,once,TRBV5-5,TRBJ1-4,CASSLGVGEKLFF,TGTGCCAGCAGCCTCGGAGTTGGCGAAAAACTGTTTTTT
TRBD1,NA,TRBV5-8,TRBJ2-7,CASSPAAKDRGPYEQYF,TGTGCCAGCAGCCCAGCAGCAAAGGACAGGGGGCCGTACGAGCAGTACTTC
NA,NA,TRBV5-1,TRBJ2-3,CASSVQGTITDTQYF,TGCGCCAGCAGCGTACAGGGAACGATCACAGATACGCAGTATTTT
TRBD1,NA,TRBV18,TRBJ2-6,CASSPGTGGRSGGANVLTF,TGTGCCAGCTCGCCCGGGACAGGGGGCCGGAGTGGTGGGGCCAACGTCCTGACTTTC
TRBD1,NA,TRBV7-9,TRBJ2-5,CASSVGQGLETQYF,TGTGCCAGCAGCGTAGGACAGGGGTTAGAGACCCAGTACTTC
NA,NA,TRBV19,TRBJ2-7,CASSTHGGYEQYF,TGTGCCAGTTCGACCCACGGGGGTTACGAGCAGTACTTC
TRBD2,NA,TRBV5-6,TRBJ2-1,CASSLGLAGAYNEQFF,TGTGCCAGCAGCTTGGGGCTAGCGGGAGCGTACAATGAGCAGTTCTTC
TRBD2,NA,TRBV10-2,TRBJ2-5,CASKRGGGQETQYF,TGCGCCAGCAAGCGGGGGGGTGGGCAAGAGACCCAGTACTTC
NA,NA,TRBV19,TRBJ2-5,CASSPWALQETQYF,TGTGCCAGTAGTCCCTGGGCACTCCAAGAGACCCAGTACTTC